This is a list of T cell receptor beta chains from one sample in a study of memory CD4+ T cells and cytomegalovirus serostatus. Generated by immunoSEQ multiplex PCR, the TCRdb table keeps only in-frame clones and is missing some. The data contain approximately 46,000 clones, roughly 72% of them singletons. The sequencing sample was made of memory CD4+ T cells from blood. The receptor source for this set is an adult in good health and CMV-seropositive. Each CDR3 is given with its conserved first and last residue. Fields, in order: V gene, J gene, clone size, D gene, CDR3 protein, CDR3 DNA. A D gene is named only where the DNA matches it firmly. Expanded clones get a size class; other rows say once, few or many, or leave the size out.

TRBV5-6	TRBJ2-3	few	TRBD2	CASRLAGPSTDTQYF	TGTGCCAGCAGGCTAGCGGGGCCTAGCACAGATACGCAGTATTTT
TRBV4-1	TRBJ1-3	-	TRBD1	CASSQDRAYFSGNTIYF	TGCGCCAGCAGCCAGGACAGGGCTTACTTCTCTGGAAACACCATATATTTT
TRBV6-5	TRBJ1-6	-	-	CASSYSRERPLHF	TGTGCCAGCAGTTACTCTCGGGAACGACCACTCCACTTT
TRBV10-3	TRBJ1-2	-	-	CAISESPGIYGYTF	TGTGCCATCAGTGAGTCGCCAGGGATCTATGGCTACACCTTC
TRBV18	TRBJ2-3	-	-	CASSPPGRSVNTQYF	TGTGCCAGCTCACCACCGGGTAGGAGTGTGAATACGCAGTATTTT
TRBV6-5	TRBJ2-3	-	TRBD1	CASGTGSLDTQYF	TGTGCCAGCGGGACAGGAAGTTTGGATACGCAGTATTTT
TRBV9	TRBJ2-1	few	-	CASSEDPSRYNEQFF	TGTGCCAGCAGCGAGGATCCCTCCCGATACAATGAGCAGTTCTTC
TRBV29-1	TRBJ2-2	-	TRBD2	CSVGTSGGHITGELFF	TGCAGCGTCGGCACTAGCGGGGGCCACATAACCGGGGAGCTGTTTTTT
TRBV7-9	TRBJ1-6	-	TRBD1	CASSLNRGSSYNSPLHF	TGTGCCAGCAGCTTAAACAGGGGGAGTTCCTATAATTCACCCCTCCACTTT
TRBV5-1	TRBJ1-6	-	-	CASSSGLPESPLHF	TGCGCCAGCAGCTCGGGACTACCCGAATCACCCCTCCACTTT
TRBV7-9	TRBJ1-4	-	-	CASSLQVDEKLFF	TGTGCCAGCAGCTTACAGGTCGACGAAAAACTGTTTTTT
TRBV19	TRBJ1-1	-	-	CASSIVDTRMTEAFF	TGTGCCAGTAGTATCGTGGACACCAGGATGACTGAAGCTTTCTTT
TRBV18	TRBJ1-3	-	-	CASSPEGLSGNTIYF	TGTGCCAGCTCACCAGAGGGGTTAAGCGGAAACACCATATATTTT
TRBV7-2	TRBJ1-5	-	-	CASSLGGDYQPQHF	TGTGCCAGCAGCTTGGGGGGGGATTATCAGCCCCAGCATTTT
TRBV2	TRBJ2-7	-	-	CASSPRAPGNSYEQYF	TGTGCCAGCAGTCCGAGGGCCCCTGGAAACTCCTACGAGCAGTACTTC